A single sample is the source of the 6 T cell receptor beta chains below, sequenced in a study of blood T cell repertoires in COVID-19. Data came from immunoSEQ multiplex PCR; TCRdb stores just in-frame clones and leaves some out. This sample has just under 45,000 clones, with around 90% found just once. Sequenced sample: peripheral blood. Source of these receptors: a woman of 80 years or more in a cohort sampled during active or convalescent COVID-19.

The chain uses TRBV11-3 and TRBJ2-7, with 12 bases aligning to TRBD2. CDR3 length: 18 amino acids. CDR1 is SGHNT, CDR2 YENEEA, per germline. Germline trimming cut 3 bases from V and 2 bases from J; bases unmatched to any gene: 11. The CDR3 DNA follows: TGTGCCAGCAGCTTTCAGGGGTTCAGACTAGCGGGAGCCTACGAGCAGTACTTC. Translated: CASSFQGFRLAGAYEQYF.

This chain connects TRBV3-1 (or the pseudogene TRBV3-2) to TRBJ2-5, with a tentative D call TRBD2 (6 bases). The CDR3 runs 15 residues. The germline V gene has CDR1 LGHDT and CDR2 YNNKEL (reference sequence). V was trimmed by 0 bases and J by 5 bases, leaving 13 bases between them. CDR3: CASSQEGGSGETQYF. The CDR3, as DNA: TGTGCCAGCAGCCAAGAAGGTGGGAGCGGGGAGACCCAGTACTTC.

The rearrangement uses TRBV5-4 and TRBJ2-2; 8 bases fit TRBD2. CDR1 is SGHNT and CDR2 is YYREEE in the germline V gene (reference sequence). With 2 bases clipped from V and 4 bases from J, the junction kept 1 base outside the gene matches. The CDR3 has 14 residues. The CDR3 here is CASSLGTSTGELFF. The CDR3 DNA is TGTGCCAGCAGCTTAGGGACTAGCACCGGGGAGCTGTTTTTT.

V gene TRBV6-1 combines with J gene TRBJ1-2; maybe TRBD1 (5 bases). The V end was cut by 1 base, the J end by 6 bases, with 9 bases between. The CDR3 has 13 residues. Germline CDR1 is MNHNS and CDR2 is SASEGT. The CDR3 loop is CASSEGEGDGYTF. The CDR3 nucleotides read TGTGCCAGCAGTGAAGGGGAAGGGGATGGCTACACCTTC.

This clone showed up just once. The gene calls are TRBV6-5 and TRBJ2-1; tentatively, D is TRBD2 (6 bases). Trimming stripped 7 bases from V and 5 bases from J, with 12 bases between. The length of the CDR3 is 13 residues. Germline CDR1 is MNHEY and CDR2 is SVGAGI. The CDR3 loop is CASNGGINNEQFF. The CDR3 region has the DNA TGTGCCAGCAACGGGGGAATAAACAATGAGCAGTTCTTC.

For the CDR3, the DNA is TGTGCCTGGAGCCCTGGGAACAGGAGATACGAGCAGTACTTC. It specifies CAWSPGNRRYEQYF. The V call is TRBV30, the J call TRBJ2-7; D may be TRBD1 (5 bases). The germline gives CDR1 GTSNPN, CDR2 SVGIG (reference sequence). The germline V and J ends were trimmed by 3 bases and 4 bases, with 16 bases remaining between them. The length of the CDR3 is 14 residues.